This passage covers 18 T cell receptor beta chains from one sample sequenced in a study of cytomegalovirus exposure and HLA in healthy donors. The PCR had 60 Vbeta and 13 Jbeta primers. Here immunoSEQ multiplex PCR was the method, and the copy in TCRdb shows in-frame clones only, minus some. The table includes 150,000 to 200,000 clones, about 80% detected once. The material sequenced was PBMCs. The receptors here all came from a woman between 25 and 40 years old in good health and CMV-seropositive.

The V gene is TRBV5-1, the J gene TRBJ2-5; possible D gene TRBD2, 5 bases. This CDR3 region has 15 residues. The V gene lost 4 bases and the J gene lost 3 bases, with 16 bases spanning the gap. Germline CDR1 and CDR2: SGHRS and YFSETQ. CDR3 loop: CASSLSISGKETQYF. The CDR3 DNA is TGCGCCAGCAGCCTAAGTATAAGCGGAAAAGAGACCCAGTACTTC.

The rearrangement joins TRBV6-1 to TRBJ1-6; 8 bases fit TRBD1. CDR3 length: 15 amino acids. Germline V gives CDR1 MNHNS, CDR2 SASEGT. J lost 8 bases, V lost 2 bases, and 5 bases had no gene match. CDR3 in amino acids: CASSEPGTGYSPLHF. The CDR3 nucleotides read TGTGCCAGCAGTGAACCAGGGACAGGATATTCACCCCTCCACTTT.

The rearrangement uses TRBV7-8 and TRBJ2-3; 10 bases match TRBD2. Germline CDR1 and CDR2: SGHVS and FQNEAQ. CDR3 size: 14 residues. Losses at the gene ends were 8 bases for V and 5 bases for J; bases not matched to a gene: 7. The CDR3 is CASRIAGGIDTQYF. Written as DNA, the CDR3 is TGTGCCAGCCGAATAGCGGGAGGCATAGATACGCAGTATTTT.

CDR3 bases: TGTGCCAGCAATACAGATATAGGTACAGGGGGCGAGACCTCTAATTCACCCCTCCACTTT. It codes for CASNTDIGTGGETSNSPLHF. The gene calls are TRBV2 and TRBJ1-6, with 9 bases aligning to TRBD1. V gave up 7 bases and J gave up 6 bases; unmatched junction bases: 22. CDR1 SNHLY and CDR2 FYNNEI come from the germline V gene. This CDR3 has 20 amino acids.

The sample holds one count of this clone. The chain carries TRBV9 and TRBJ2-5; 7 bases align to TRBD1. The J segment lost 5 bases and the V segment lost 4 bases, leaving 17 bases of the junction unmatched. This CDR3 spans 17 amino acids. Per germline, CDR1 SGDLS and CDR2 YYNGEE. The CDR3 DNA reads TGTGCCAGCAGCTTCTCAAACGAGACAGGGATGGAGGAGACCCAGTACTTC. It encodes CASSFSNETGMEETQYF.

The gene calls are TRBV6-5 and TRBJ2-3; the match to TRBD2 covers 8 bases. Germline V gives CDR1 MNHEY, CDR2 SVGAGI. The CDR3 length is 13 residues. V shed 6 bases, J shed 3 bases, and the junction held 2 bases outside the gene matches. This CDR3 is CASRLAGTDTQYF. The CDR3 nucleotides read TGTGCCAGCAGATTAGCGGGGACAGATACGCAGTATTTT.

The CDR3 sequence is CASSLAVFGGGLRNEKLFF. In nucleotides, the CDR3 is TGTGCCAGCAGCTTAGCTGTTTTTGGGGGCGGTTTAAGGAATGAAAAACTGTTTTTT. V and J are TRBV7-6 and TRBJ1-4; D possibly corresponds to TRBD1 (6 bases). V was shortened by 0 bases and J by 5 bases, with 22 bases between the two germline ends. Per germline, CDR1 SGHVS and CDR2 FNYEAQ. There are 19 residues in the CDR3.

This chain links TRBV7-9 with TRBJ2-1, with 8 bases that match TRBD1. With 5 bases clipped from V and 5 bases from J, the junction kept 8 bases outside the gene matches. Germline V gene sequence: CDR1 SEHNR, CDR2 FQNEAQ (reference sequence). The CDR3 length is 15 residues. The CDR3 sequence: CASSLRQGFNNEQFF. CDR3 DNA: TGTGCCAGCAGCCTCCGACAGGGGTTTAACAATGAGCAGTTCTTC.

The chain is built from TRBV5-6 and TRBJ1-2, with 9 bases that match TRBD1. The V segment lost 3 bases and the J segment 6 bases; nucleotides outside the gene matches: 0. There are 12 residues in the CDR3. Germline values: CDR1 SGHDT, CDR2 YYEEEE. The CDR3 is CASSWDRDGYTF. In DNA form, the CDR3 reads TGTGCCAGCAGCTGGGACAGGGATGGCTACACCTTC.

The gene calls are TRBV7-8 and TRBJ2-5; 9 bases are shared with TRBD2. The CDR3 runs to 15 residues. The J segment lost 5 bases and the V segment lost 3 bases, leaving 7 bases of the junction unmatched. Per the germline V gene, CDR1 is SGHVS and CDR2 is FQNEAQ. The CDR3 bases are TGTGCCAGCAGCTTGATAGCGGGAGATAAGGAGACCCAGTACTTC. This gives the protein CASSLIAGDKETQYF.

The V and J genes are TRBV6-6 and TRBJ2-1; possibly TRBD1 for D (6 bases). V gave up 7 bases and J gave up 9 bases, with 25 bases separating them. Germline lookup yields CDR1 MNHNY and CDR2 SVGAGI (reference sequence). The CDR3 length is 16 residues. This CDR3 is CASTPPERGGQSEQFF. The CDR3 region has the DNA TGTGCCAGCACCCCCCCGGAGCGAGGGGGTCAGAGTGAGCAGTTCTTC.

The CDR3 here is CATSRDRRGLDEQYF. CDR3 nucleotides: TGTGCCACCAGCAGAGATCGGAGGGGGCTCGACGAGCAGTACTTC. The chain uses TRBV15 and TRBJ2-7; possible D gene TRBD1, 7 bases. This CDR3 comprises 15 residues. The germline V gene encodes CDR1 LNHNV and CDR2 YYDKDF (reference sequence). Trimming cost V 0 bases and J 5 bases, with 14 bases left between them.

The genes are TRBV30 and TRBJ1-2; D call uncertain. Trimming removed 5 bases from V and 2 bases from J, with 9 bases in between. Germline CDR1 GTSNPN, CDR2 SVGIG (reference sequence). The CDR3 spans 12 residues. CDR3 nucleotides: TGTGCCTGGTACAATTTAAACTATGGCTACACCTTC. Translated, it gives CAWYNLNYGYTF.

In DNA, the CDR3 is TGTGCCAGCAGCTTGTCAGGGGGCAGGGGCTATGGCTACACCTTC. Translated, it gives CASSLSGGRGYGYTF. The rearrangement uses TRBV7-2 and TRBJ1-2, with 8 positions matching TRBD1. Trimming at V came to 3 bases and at J to 4 bases, leaving 7 bases not matched to a gene. CDR3 length: 15 residues. Germline assignment: CDR1 SGHTA and CDR2 FQGNSA.

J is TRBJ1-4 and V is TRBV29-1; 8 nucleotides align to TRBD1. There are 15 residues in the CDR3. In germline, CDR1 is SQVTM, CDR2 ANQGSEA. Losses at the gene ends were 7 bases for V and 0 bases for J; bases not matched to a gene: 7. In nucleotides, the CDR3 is TGCAGCGCCAACACAGGGGGGACAACTAATGAAAAACTGTTTTTT. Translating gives CSANTGGTTNEKLFF.

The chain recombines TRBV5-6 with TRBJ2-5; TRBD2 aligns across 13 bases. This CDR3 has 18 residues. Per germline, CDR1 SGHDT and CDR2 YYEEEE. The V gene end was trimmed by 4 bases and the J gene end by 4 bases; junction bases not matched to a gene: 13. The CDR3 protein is CASSIRTSGGLFGETQYF. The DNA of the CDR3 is TGTGCCAGCAGCATCCGGACTAGCGGGGGCCTCTTTGGAGAGACCCAGTACTTC.

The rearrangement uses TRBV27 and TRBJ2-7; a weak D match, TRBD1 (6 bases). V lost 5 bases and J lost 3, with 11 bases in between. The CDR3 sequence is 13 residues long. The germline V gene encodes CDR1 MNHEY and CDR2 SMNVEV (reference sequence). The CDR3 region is CASSTGTNYEQYF. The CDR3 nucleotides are TGTGCCAGCAGTACCGGGACAAACTACGAGCAGTACTTC.

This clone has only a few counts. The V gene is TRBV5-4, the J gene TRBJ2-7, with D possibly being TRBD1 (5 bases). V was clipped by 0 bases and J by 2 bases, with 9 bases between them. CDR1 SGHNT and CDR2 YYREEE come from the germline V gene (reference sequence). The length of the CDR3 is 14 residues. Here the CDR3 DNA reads TGTGCCAGCAGCTTGGGGGCAGGGCCCTACGAGCAGTACTTC. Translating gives CASSLGAGPYEQYF.